Following are 26 T cell receptor beta chains from one sample sequenced in a study of T cell repertoires in ileal Crohn's disease. The assay was immunoSEQ multiplex PCR, and TCRdb's table has in-frame clones only and misses some. In the table there are about 14,000 clones, approximately 81% of which are singletons. The specimen sequenced was ileal tissue. These receptors all come from an adult with Crohn's disease.

V and J are TRBV10-2 and TRBJ1-1, with D maybe TRBD1 (6 bases). V was trimmed by 6 bases and J by 3 bases, leaving 23 bases between them. Germline CDR1 is WSHSY and CDR2 is SAAADI. This CDR3 spans 17 amino acids. CDR3 nucleotide sequence: TGCGCCAGCAGGGGGGGGGCGAGGGGGACCGATGACACTGAAGCTTTCTTT. Amino acid sequence: CASRGGARGTDDTEAFF.

This chain uses TRBV5-6 with TRBJ2-1; TRBD2 matches at 8 bases. V was pared by 0 bases and J by 6 bases, with 5 bases of the junction left unmatched. The CDR3 sequence is 15 residues long. Germline V gene sequence: CDR1 SGHDT, CDR2 YYEEEE. The CDR3, as DNA: TGTGCCAGCAGCTTGGCCGGGGGGGCAGGCAATGAGCAGTTCTTC. This translates into CASSLAGGAGNEQFF.

This sequence joins TRBV10-1 and TRBJ2-1, with TRBD1 matching over 9 bases. The CDR3 has 15 amino acids. CDR1 and CDR2 (germline): WNHNN, SYGVQD (reference sequence). The trim removed 0 bases at V and 12 bases at J, leaving 9 bases unmatched. CDR3 DNA sequence: TGCGCCAGCAGTGAGTCTTTGGGACAGGGTCTGGCGCAGTTCTTC. Amino acids: CASSESLGQGLAQFF.

The V gene is TRBV6-6, the J gene TRBJ2-5; 10 bases are a match to TRBD2. With 4 bases clipped from V and 2 bases from J, the junction kept 7 bases outside the gene matches. The CDR3 spans 16 residues. CDR1 MNHNY and CDR2 SVGAGI come from the germline V gene (reference sequence). CDR3 sequence: CASSSSSGSSQETQYF. The CDR3 region has the DNA TGTGCCAGCAGTTCCTCTAGCGGGAGCTCTCAAGAGACCCAGTACTTC.

The chain uses TRBV27 and TRBJ1-2; no clear D gene. Deletions cut 6 bases from V and 6 bases from J, with 14 bases between. The CDR3 has 13 amino acids. Germline CDR1 MNHEY, CDR2 SMNVEV (reference sequence). The CDR3 coding sequence is TGTGCCAGCAGGCGGGGTCCCCGGGATGGCTACACCTTC. This encodes CASRRGPRDGYTF.

This rearrangement joins TRBV28 to TRBJ2-1; D gene ambiguous. Per germline, CDR1 MDHEN and CDR2 SYDVKM. V lost 1 base to trimming and J lost 7 bases, with 14 bases between them. CDR3 length: 15 amino acids. The CDR3 DNA sequence: TGTGCCAGCAGTTTATTCGGTTCTTCTCTTAATGAGCAGTTCTTC. Its protein product is CASSLFGSSLNEQFF.

This clone came up once. This chain links TRBV4-2 with TRBJ1-2; 8 bases map to TRBD1. The junction had 11 bases not matched to a gene; V was cut back by 0 bases and J by 8 bases. The CDR3 covers 16 residues. Per germline, CDR1 LGHNA and CDR2 YNFKEQ. CDR3 nucleotides: TGTGCCAGCAGCCAAGATTTGGTAGACAGGGGTGACGGCTACACCTTC. Its protein product is CASSQDLVDRGDGYTF.

The V call is TRBV5-1, the J call TRBJ2-7, with 11 bases aligning to TRBD2. CDR3 length: 17 amino acids. Per the germline V gene, CDR1 is SGHRS and CDR2 is YFSETQ. V shed 3 bases, J shed 2 bases, and the junction held 10 bases outside the gene matches. CDR3 residues: CASSSAFTSGGTYEQYF. DNA of the CDR3: TGCGCCAGCAGCTCCGCCTTTACTAGCGGGGGAACCTACGAGCAGTACTTC.

The V gene is TRBV6-1, the J gene TRBJ1-5; maybe TRBD1 (5 bases). In germline, CDR1 is MNHNS, CDR2 SASEGT. CDR3 length: 12 amino acids. V lost 7 bases to trimming and J lost 8 bases, with 12 bases between them. The CDR3 here is CASNQGMKPQHF. In nucleotides, the CDR3 is TGTGCCAGCAACCAGGGTATGAAGCCCCAGCATTTT.

The chain has TRBV10-2 and TRBJ1-2; weak D call: TRBD1 (5 bases). Trimming took off 6 bases at V and 5 bases at J, with 13 bases between the two ends. This CDR3 is built from 13 residues. Germline lookup yields CDR1 WSHSY and CDR2 SAAADI. CDR3 protein: CASSVDRPYGYTF. DNA for the CDR3: TGCGCCAGCAGCGTCGACAGACCGTATGGCTACACCTTC.

This clone was counted between two and nine times. The chain is built from TRBV29-1 and TRBJ1-2; 10 nucleotides align to TRBD1. Germline lookup yields CDR1 SQVTM and CDR2 ANQGSEA. The trim removed 7 bases at V and 1 base at J, leaving 0 bases unmatched. The CDR3 consists of 12 residues. The CDR3 loop is CSGTGGNYGYTF. Here the CDR3 DNA reads TGCAGCGGGACAGGGGGTAACTATGGCTACACCTTC.

CDR3 loop: CASSLFLAGNYEQYF. CDR3 nucleotide sequence: TGTGCCAGCAGCTTGTTTCTAGCGGGAAACTACGAGCAGTACTTC. The V gene is TRBV7-6, the J gene TRBJ2-7, with TRBD2 identical over 9 bases. CDR1 is SGHVS and CDR2 is FNYEAQ in the germline V gene. This CDR3 has 15 amino acids. V gave up 3 bases and J gave up 3 bases; unmatched junction bases: 6.

V gene TRBV2 combines with J gene TRBJ2-7, with D maybe TRBD1 (6 bases). This CDR3 has 14 amino acids. The V and J ends lost 7 bases and 9 bases respectively, with 22 bases between them. Germline CDR1 is SNHLY and CDR2 is FYNNEI. CDR3 protein: CASKEWTDGSGQYF. For the CDR3, the DNA is TGTGCCAGCAAAGAATGGACAGATGGGAGTGGGCAGTACTTC.

The gene calls are TRBV5-1 and TRBJ2-1; 13 bases match TRBD2. V dropped 3 bases and J dropped 13; count of bases not matched to a gene: 7. The germline V gene has CDR1 SGHRS and CDR2 YFSETQ. The CDR3 extends over 14 amino acids. CDR3 region: CASSSELAGGPQFF. The CDR3 DNA is TGCGCCAGCAGCTCGGAACTAGCGGGAGGGCCCCAGTTCTTC.

This clone showed up just once. The chain links TRBV28 to TRBJ2-5; possible D gene TRBD1, 5 bases. The CDR3 consists of 16 residues. V was cut by 4 bases and J by 2 bases, with 17 bases left in between. Germline lookup yields CDR1 MDHEN and CDR2 SYDVKM. The CDR3 coding sequence is TGTGCCAGCAGTTCCCCCCGCGCGACAGTTCAAGAGACCCAGTACTTC. Amino acids: CASSSPRATVQETQYF. Full variable domain (remainder filled in from reference TRBV28 and TRBJ2-5): DVKVTQSSRYLVKRTGEKVFLECVQDMDHENMFWYRQDPGLGLRLIYFSYDVKMKEKGDIPEGYSVSREKKERFSLILESASTNQTSMYLCASSSPRATVQETQYFGPGTRLLVL.

The chain links TRBV21-1 to TRBJ1-5; TRBD1 was called by the table and not checked on the DNA. TRBV21-1 is described as a pseudogene. The CDR3 has 13 residues. The CDR3 loop is CARMFRRGQPQHF. The CDR3 DNA reads as TGTGCCAGAATGTTCCGTAGGGGCCAGCCCCAGCATTTT.

The chain links TRBV28 to TRBJ2-7; 9 bases agree with TRBD2. V lost 5 bases and J lost 7; bases outside the gene matches: 9. This CDR3 has 14 residues. Germline assignment: CDR1 MDHEN and CDR2 SYDVKM. CDR3 sequence (DNA): TGTGCCAGCAGTCTAGCGGGGCGTCGGGAAGAGCAGTACTTC. Translating it yields CASSLAGRREEQYF.

V is TRBV6-5 and J is TRBJ1-2; TRBD1 matches at 7 bases. CDR3 size: 12 residues. CDR1 is MNHEY, CDR2 SVGAGI, per germline. The V and J ends lost 6 bases and 7 bases, in that order; junction bases with no gene match: 5. The CDR3 DNA reads TGTGCCAGCAGCCGACCAGGGGGTGGCTACACCTTC. This codes for CASSRPGGGYTF.

This clone came up once. The J gene is TRBJ1-1, the V gene TRBV6-5; 11 bases are a match to TRBD1. Germline values: CDR1 MNHEY, CDR2 SVGAGI. J lost 5 bases, V lost 4 bases, and 9 bases had no gene match. The CDR3 extends over 16 amino acids. The CDR3 bases are TGTGCCAGCAGTTCACTGCGCGGGACAGGGGGGACTGAAGCTTTCTTT. Translating it yields CASSSLRGTGGTEAFF.

This clone showed up just a few times. The V and J genes are TRBV19 and TRBJ2-5; no clear D gene. V was shortened by 3 bases and J by 4 bases, with 6 bases between the two germline ends. The CDR3 runs to 12 residues. Germline V gene sequence: CDR1 LNHDA, CDR2 SQIVND (reference sequence). CDR3 DNA: TGTGCCAGTAGTATTTCCGGAGAGACCCAGTACTTC. Its translation: CASSISGETQYF.

This chain connects TRBV7-9 to TRBJ1-2; 7 positions agree with TRBD1. J was trimmed by 8 bases and V by 1 base; bases with no gene match: 7. The V gene's germline CDR1 is SEHNR and CDR2 FQNEAQ (reference sequence). The CDR3 totals 14 residues. DNA for the CDR3: TGTGCCAGCAGCTTAGTTTCAGGGGGTGAGGGCTACACCTTC. Protein sequence: CASSLVSGGEGYTF.

This clone has only a few counts. The chain is built from TRBV6-5 and TRBJ1-3; D is unresolved. Deletions cut 6 bases from V and 7 bases from J, with 10 bases between. Germline V lookup: CDR1 MNHEY, CDR2 SVGAGI. The CDR3 contains 12 residues. The CDR3 is CASSREVNTIYF. DNA of the CDR3: TGTGCCAGCAGCCGAGAGGTGAACACCATATATTTT.

V is TRBV4-1 and J is TRBJ1-5; 8 nucleotides line up with TRBD1. The CDR3 covers 18 residues. Germline lookup yields CDR1 MGHRA and CDR2 YSYEKL. J lost 6 bases, V lost 3 bases, and 16 bases had no gene match. The CDR3 coding sequence is TGCGCCAGCAGCCAGGACCCCTTCTCCAGGGGGCAAGGTCAGCCCCAGCATTTT. As protein: CASSQDPFSRGQGQPQHF.

The chain recombines TRBV9 with TRBJ2-7; 13 bases fit TRBD2. Looked up from germline, CDR1 is SGDLS and CDR2 is YYNGEE. The CDR3 totals 19 residues. With 3 bases clipped from V and 5 bases from J, the junction kept 17 bases outside the gene matches. The CDR3, as DNA: TGTGCCAGCAGCGCCTCGGGACTAGCGGGGATCGGAGGAATCAACGAGCAGTACTTC. This gives the protein CASSASGLAGIGGINEQYF.

This clone was counted only a few times. The rearrangement joins TRBV5-5 to TRBJ2-5; the D is unclear. The V gene's germline CDR1 is SGHKS and CDR2 YYEKEE (reference sequence). V was clipped by 0 bases and J by 4 bases, with 16 bases between them. CDR3 length: 16 amino acids. The CDR3: CASSLAGSLGRETQYF. The CDR3 bases are TGTGCCAGCAGCTTGGCCGGGTCCCTCGGTCGAGAGACCCAGTACTTC.

This clone was observed once. The J gene is TRBJ2-7, the V gene TRBV28, with D tentatively TRBD2 (5 bases). This CDR3 region has 11 residues. The V and J ends lost 11 bases and 12 bases respectively, with 20 bases between them. CDR1 MDHEN and CDR2 SYDVKM come from the germline V gene. The DNA of the CDR3 is TGTGCCGGCTCCGTCGAGGGCCTCCCGTACTTC. Translated: CAGSVEGLPYF. Filled out from reference TRBV28 and TRBJ2-7, the complete variable domain reads DVKVTQSSRYLVKRTGEKVFLECVQDMDHENMFWYRQDPGLGLRLIYFSYDVKMKEKGDIPEGYSVSREKKERFSLILESASTNQTSMYLCAGSVEGLPYFGPGTRLTVT.